This is a list of T cell receptor beta chains from one sample in a study of human T cells and chemical hapten exposure. TCRdb reanalysed the RACE reads using MiXCR and keeps one entry per CDR3 protein. The top ten hold approximately 8.9% of the sample, which has nearly 350,000 distinct CDR3 sequences, 5.5% to 8% seen once. Sequencing used whole blood, obtained in connection with sensitization to the hapten diphenylcyclopropenone (DPC). These receptors all stem from a woman younger than 30 with alopecia areata. Some clones in this sample may be carry-over from other donors' samples. Both conserved end residues are part of each CDR3. A D gene is named only where the DNA matches it firmly. Not every row has a clone size; where given, it reads once, few, many or a size class.

v_call: TRBV20-1
clone_size: -
d_call: -
j_call: TRBJ1-5
cdr3_nt: TGCAGTGCAACTACCGCAGCAATCAATCAGCCCCAGCATTTT
cdr3_aa: CSATTAAINQPQHF

v_call: TRBV13
clone_size: -
d_call: TRBD1
j_call: TRBJ1-1
cdr3_nt: TGTGCCAGCAGCATGGGACAGGGGGTATGGACTGAAGCTTTCTTT
cdr3_aa: CASSMGQGVWTEAFF

v_call: TRBV4-1
clone_size: few
d_call: -
j_call: TRBJ2-4
cdr3_nt: TGCGCCAGCAGCCAGGAACAGGGACTAGCCAAAAACATTCAGTACTTC
cdr3_aa: CASSQEQGLAKNIQYF

v_call: TRBV7-2
clone_size: many
d_call: -
j_call: TRBJ2-1
cdr3_nt: TGTGCCAGCAGCTTAGACCCCAATGAGCAGTTCTTC
cdr3_aa: CASSLDPNEQFF

v_call: TRBV6-5
clone_size: -
d_call: TRBD1
j_call: TRBJ1-1
cdr3_nt: TGTGCCAGCAGTTACATAACAGGGGATTTAGCTTTCTTT
cdr3_aa: CASSYITGDLAFF

v_call: TRBV2
clone_size: many
d_call: -
j_call: TRBJ2-1
cdr3_nt: TGTGCCAGCAGTCCCTCCGGGACCTACTCCTACAATGAGCAGTTCTTC
cdr3_aa: CASSPSGTYSYNEQFF

v_call: TRBV20-1
clone_size: -
d_call: TRBD1
j_call: TRBJ1-1
cdr3_nt: TGCAGTGCTCCGACAGGGGGCGGATACACTGAAGCTTTCTTT
cdr3_aa: CSAPTGGGYTEAFF

v_call: TRBV5-4
clone_size: once
d_call: TRBD2
j_call: TRBJ2-3
cdr3_nt: TGTGCCAGCAGCCGAGGGAGGGCCGGGGCAGATACGCAGTATTTT
cdr3_aa: CASSRGRAGADTQYF

v_call: TRBV7-2
clone_size: many
d_call: TRBD2
j_call: TRBJ2-5
cdr3_nt: TGTGCCAGCAGCTCCCAGCGGGGGGGTCGAGAGACCCAGTACTTC
cdr3_aa: CASSSQRGGRETQYF

v_call: TRBV12-3/TRBV12-4
clone_size: many
d_call: TRBD1
j_call: TRBJ2-7
cdr3_nt: TGTGCCAGCAGTCGAACCGGGACAGGAGCCTACGAGCAGTACTTC
cdr3_aa: CASSRTGTGAYEQYF

v_call: TRBV4-1
clone_size: few
d_call: -
j_call: TRBJ2-1
cdr3_nt: TGCGCCAGCAGCCAAGGGGACTCGACAGCTTACAATGAGCAGTTCTTC
cdr3_aa: CASSQGDSTAYNEQFF

v_call: TRBV2
clone_size: few
d_call: TRBD1
j_call: TRBJ1-1
cdr3_nt: TGTGCCAGCATTAAATTTGGGACAGGGAACACTGAAGCTTTCTTT
cdr3_aa: CASIKFGTGNTEAFF

v_call: TRBV4-1
clone_size: many
d_call: -
j_call: TRBJ2-7
cdr3_nt: TGCGCCAGCAGCCAAGATTTCGGGGACAAACCCTACGAGCAGTACTTC
cdr3_aa: CASSQDFGDKPYEQYF

v_call: TRBV2
clone_size: -
d_call: TRBD1
j_call: TRBJ1-5
cdr3_nt: TGTGCCAGCAGTGACGGGACAGGGGGCCTGAATCAGCCCCAGCATTTT
cdr3_aa: CASSDGTGGLNQPQHF

v_call: TRBV6-5
clone_size: few
d_call: -
j_call: TRBJ1-2
cdr3_nt: TGTGCCAGCAGTTCCTTCCCGACATCGGGCTATGGCTACACCTTC
cdr3_aa: CASSSFPTSGYGYTF

v_call: TRBV20-1
clone_size: -
d_call: -
j_call: TRBJ2-3
cdr3_nt: TGCAGTGTTGATGCCGTCACAAGGCTCAGCACAGATACGCAGTATTTT
cdr3_aa: CSVDAVTRLSTDTQYF

v_call: TRBV6-5
clone_size: many
d_call: TRBD1
j_call: TRBJ2-1
cdr3_nt: TGTGCCAGCACCCGACAGGGGATCTGGGATGAGCAGTTCTTC
cdr3_aa: CASTRQGIWDEQFF

v_call: TRBV18
clone_size: many
d_call: TRBD2
j_call: TRBJ2-3
cdr3_nt: TGTGCCAGCTCCCCCGGGGGGGTTGGCACAGATACGCAGTATTTT
cdr3_aa: CASSPGGVGTDTQYF

v_call: TRBV12-3/TRBV12-4
clone_size: few
d_call: TRBD1
j_call: TRBJ1-5
cdr3_nt: TGTGCCAGCAGTTTACAACTACAGGGGCAGCCCCAGCATTTT
cdr3_aa: CASSLQLQGQPQHF

v_call: TRBV10-3
clone_size: many
d_call: -
j_call: TRBJ1-3
cdr3_nt: TGTGCCATCAGTGGATTCTCCGACAAGGCCTCCGATAGTGTCTCTGGAAACACCATATATTTT
cdr3_aa: CAISGFSDKASDSVSGNTIYF

v_call: TRBV5-6
clone_size: few
d_call: -
j_call: TRBJ1-2
cdr3_nt: TGTGCCAGCAGCTTGGGAGGACGGATATATGGCTACACCTTC
cdr3_aa: CASSLGGRIYGYTF

v_call: TRBV28
clone_size: many
d_call: -
j_call: TRBJ1-5
cdr3_nt: TGTGCCAGCAATGTTCAGTATCAGCCCCAGCATTTT
cdr3_aa: CASNVQYQPQHF

v_call: TRBV5-1
clone_size: many
d_call: -
j_call: TRBJ2-5
cdr3_nt: TGCGCCAGCAGCTTTCCAGCAGAGACCCAGTACTTC
cdr3_aa: CASSFPAETQYF

v_call: TRBV27
clone_size: -
d_call: TRBD2
j_call: TRBJ2-3
cdr3_nt: TGTGCCAGCAGTTTATTCATGACTAGCGGGGGGGCGGATACGCAGTATTTT
cdr3_aa: CASSLFMTSGGADTQYF

v_call: TRBV5-1
clone_size: many
d_call: -
j_call: TRBJ1-1
cdr3_nt: TGCGCCAGCAGCTTGGGTACCCAGATTCAGAACACTGAAGCTTTCTTT
cdr3_aa: CASSLGTQIQNTEAFF

v_call: TRBV19
clone_size: -
d_call: -
j_call: TRBJ2-5
cdr3_nt: TGTGCCAGCGGACGGCACAACCACCAGTACTTC
cdr3_aa: CASGRHNHQYF

v_call: TRBV7-2
clone_size: -
d_call: -
j_call: TRBJ1-1
cdr3_nt: TGTGCCAGCAGCTTACTGAGGTCACCGGCTGAAGCTTTCTTT
cdr3_aa: CASSLLRSPAEAFF